This passage covers 18 T cell receptor beta chains from one sample sequenced in a study of T cells in Graves' hyperthyroidism and ophthalmopathy. RNA transcripts gave rise to amplified TCR beta CDR3 regions. The HTBI set primed first-round TCR CDR3 RT-PCR. TCRdb re-analysed the multiplex PCR reads in MiXCR, keeping a single row per CDR3 protein. Of about 110,000 distinct CDR3 sequences in the sample, roughly 15% were seen once. Sample: blood. These receptors were collected from a woman aged 50 to 65 with Graves' hyperthyroidism.

This clonotype was counted ten times or more. This chain connects TRBV20-1 to TRBJ2-1; maybe TRBD2 (6 bases). Germline-derived CDR1 and CDR2 are DFQATT and SNEGSKA (reference sequence). The CDR3 contains 14 residues. V lost 6 bases and J lost 4, with 16 bases in between. CDR3 nucleotide sequence: TGCAGTGCGGGGGAGGCTAACCGGTACAATGAGCAGTTCTTC. As protein: CSAGEANRYNEQFF.

The table lists this clonotype with many counts. The rearrangement uses TRBV3-1 and TRBJ2-2; D unresolved. V lost 2 bases, J lost 6 bases, and 13 bases lay in between. Germline CDR1 LGHDT, CDR2 YNNKEL (reference sequence). This CDR3 is built from 15 residues. CDR3 sequence reads: CASSQYNLPPGELFF. In DNA, the CDR3 is TGTGCCAGCAGCCAATATAACCTTCCCCCCGGGGAGCTGTTTTTT.

Many counts were recorded for this clonotype. This chain uses TRBV5-1 with TRBJ1-4; possibly TRBD1 for D (5 bases). Trimming stripped 4 bases from V and 8 bases from J, with 18 bases between. Germline assignment: CDR1 SGHRS and CDR2 YFSETQ. The length of the CDR3 is 15 residues. CDR3: CASSPTPRAGEKLFF. The CDR3 DNA sequence: TGCGCCAGCAGCCCCACCCCCAGGGCGGGGGAAAAACTGTTTTTT.

This clonotype was picked up a small number of times. DNA of the CDR3: TGTGCCAGCAGTCCCCTGTGGACTGACTATGGCTACACCTTC. Its translation is CASSPLWTDYGYTF. This chain links TRBV28 with TRBJ1-2; D remains ambiguous. The CDR3 sequence is 14 residues long. Germline V gives CDR1 MDHEN, CDR2 SYDVKM. V was pared by 5 bases and J by 3 bases, with 13 bases between.

This clonotype turned up a few times. The V gene is TRBV4-1, the J gene TRBJ1-4, with D unclear. The CDR3 length is 16 residues. CDR1 MGHRA and CDR2 YSYEKL come from the germline V gene. V lost 4 bases, J lost 5 bases, and 17 bases lay in between. CDR3 DNA sequence: TGCGCCAGCAGCCGAAGTTCACGACGGGCGAATGAAAAACTGTTTTTT. Its translation is CASSRSSRRANEKLFF.

This clonotype was picked up many times. For the CDR3, the DNA is TGCAGCGTTGAGGGGGTAACCCTAGGTAGCGCCTCGGGCACCGGGGAGCTGTTTTTT. Translated, it gives CSVEGVTLGSASGTGELFF. V is TRBV29-1 and J is TRBJ2-2; D may be TRBD1 or TRBD2 (5 bases each). Germline V lookup: CDR1 SQVTM, CDR2 ANQGSEA. The CDR3 runs to 19 residues. Trimming shortened V by 3 bases and J by 4 bases, and 27 bases separated the two germline ends.

This clonotype was found many times. V usage is TRBV29-1 and J usage is TRBJ1-1, with D possibly matching TRBD1 (5 bases). The CDR3 totals 12 residues. The V gene lost 6 bases and the J gene lost 1 base, with 9 bases spanning the gap. CDR1 is SQVTM and CDR2 is ANQGSEA in the germline V gene. Here the CDR3 reads CSVGRRNTEAFF. In nucleotides, the CDR3 is TGCAGCGTGGGACGTAGGAACACTGAAGCTTTCTTT. The variable domain in full, with the rest retrieved from reference TRBV29-1 and TRBJ1-1, is SAVISQKPSRDICQRGTSLTIQCQVDSQVTMMFWYRQQPGQSLTLIATANQGSEATYESGFVIDKFPISRPNLTFSTLTVSNMSPEDSSIYLCSVGRRNTEAFFGQGTRLTVV.

This clonotype appeared many times. The chain employs TRBV11-2 and TRBJ2-1; D is perhaps TRBD2 (6 bases). The CDR3 sequence is 16 residues long. Trimming took 6 bases from V and 12 from J, leaving 27 bases between them. Germline values: CDR1 SGHAT, CDR2 FQNNGV. The CDR3 region is CASRLGIGPVIGGQFF. CDR3 coding DNA: TGTGCCAGCAGGTTGGGGATAGGCCCTGTCATCGGGGGGCAGTTCTTC.

This chain links TRBV20-1 with TRBJ1-6; a weak D match, TRBD1 (6 bases). The CDR3 runs 14 residues. The germline V and J ends were trimmed by 4 bases and 6 bases, with 13 bases remaining between them. CDR1 is DFQATT, CDR2 SNEGSKA, per germline (reference sequence). The CDR3 sequence is CSATRPGVNSPLHF. In DNA form, the CDR3 reads TGCAGTGCTACGCGGCCAGGGGTTAATTCACCCCTCCACTTT.

In this sample, this clonotype turned up many times. The rearrangement uses TRBV20-1 and TRBJ2-1, with a weak D call TRBD2 (6 bases). The CDR3 has 13 residues. V gave up 5 bases and J gave up 6 bases, with 14 bases separating them. Germline V gene lookup returns CDR1 DFQATT and CDR2 SNEGSKA (reference sequence). The CDR3: CSAPKRVSNEQFF. The DNA for the CDR3 is TGCAGTGCTCCGAAGCGGGTTTCCAATGAGCAGTTCTTC.

This clonotype was recorded many times. The rearrangement uses TRBV11-2 and TRBJ2-1; 12 bases match TRBD2. J was trimmed by 2 bases and V by 7 bases; bases with no gene match: 3. This CDR3 contains 15 residues. CDR1 is SGHAT, CDR2 FQNNGV, per germline. CDR3 in amino acids: CASKTSGSTYNEQFF. The CDR3 nucleotides are TGTGCCAGCAAGACTAGCGGGAGTACCTACAATGAGCAGTTCTTC. The entire variable domain, with the rest obtained from reference TRBV11-2 and TRBJ2-1, is as follows: EAGVAQSPRYKIIEKRQSVAFWCNPISGHATLYWYQQILGQGPKLLIQFQNNGVVDDSQLPKDRFSAERLKGVDSTLKIQPAKLEDSAVYLCASKTSGSTYNEQFFGPGTRLTVL.

This clonotype was found many times. The genes are TRBV6-1 and TRBJ1-2; no definite D call. The germline V and J ends were trimmed by 5 bases and 2 bases, with 9 bases remaining between them. CDR1 is MNHNS, CDR2 SASEGT, per germline. This CDR3 spans 13 amino acids. The DNA for the CDR3 is TGTGCCAGCAGTTATATAAACAACTATGGCTACACCTTC. Amino acid sequence: CASSYINNYGYTF.

This clonotype was picked up a small number of times. Germline and junction disagree at one end, which may indicate a read error. The rearrangement uses TRBV6-2 or TRBV6-3 and TRBJ2-2; 9 bases are a match to TRBD2. CDR3 size: 15 residues. Germline loops: CDR1 MNHEY, CDR2 SVGEGT. The CDR3 sequence: CASSWTSANTGELLF. CDR3 coding DNA: TGTGCCAGCAGTTGGACTAGCGCGAACACCGGGGAGCTGCTTTTT.

This clonotype was detected many times. This chain connects TRBV11-2 to TRBJ1-1, with 7 bases fitting TRBD1. CDR1 is SGHAT and CDR2 is FQNNGV in the germline V gene. The junction had 3 bases not matched to a gene; V was cut back by 3 bases and J by 5 bases. There are 13 residues in the CDR3. The DNA of the CDR3 is TGTGCCAGCAGCTTGACAGGGTGGACTGAAGCTTTCTTT. Translation gives CASSLTGWTEAFF.

The chain joins TRBV5-1 to TRBJ2-3, with 11 bases aligning to TRBD2. The CDR3 loop spans 17 amino acids. Germline V gene data show CDR1 as SGHRS and CDR2 as YFSETQ. J lost 4 bases, V lost 2 bases, and 9 bases had no gene match. The CDR3, as DNA: TGCGCCAGCAGCTTTAGCGGGAGGGCCTCATTAGCAGATACGCAGTATTTT. Translation gives CASSFSGRASLADTQYF.

This clonotype came up many times. The rearrangement uses TRBV28 and TRBJ1-1, with D possibly TRBD1 on 6 matching bases. CDR3 length: 13 residues. The V and J ends lost 8 bases and 2 bases respectively, with 12 bases between them. The germline gives CDR1 MDHEN, CDR2 SYDVKM. The CDR3 sequence: CASGGTLNTEAFF. The CDR3 coding sequence is TGTGCCAGCGGGGGGACACTAAACACTGAAGCTTTCTTT. Filled out from reference TRBV28 and TRBJ1-1, the complete variable domain reads DVKVTQSSRYLVKRTGEKVFLECVQDMDHENMFWYRQDPGLGLRLIYFSYDVKMKEKGDIPEGYSVSREKKERFSLILESASTNQTSMYLCASGGTLNTEAFFGQGTRLTVV.

There are many counts of this clonotype. The chain carries TRBV6-2 or TRBV6-3 and TRBJ2-2; D is possibly TRBD1 (6 bases). The length of the CDR3 is 16 residues. The V gene's germline CDR1 is MNHEY and CDR2 SVGEGT. Trimming cost V 0 bases and J 4 bases, with 12 bases left between them. The CDR3 spells CASSYSQGFRTGELFF. CDR3 coding DNA: TGTGCCAGCAGTTACTCTCAGGGGTTTCGCACCGGGGAGCTGTTTTTT.

This clonotype was seen repeatedly, ten times or more. This rearrangement joins TRBV29-1 to TRBJ2-1; D gene uncertain. CDR1 SQVTM and CDR2 ANQGSEA come from the germline V gene. Trimming pared 7 bases from V and 8 bases from J, leaving 21 bases between. The CDR3 runs 14 residues. CDR3 protein: CSAGRILSTHEQFF. CDR3 sequence (DNA): TGCAGCGCTGGCCGGATCCTGAGTACGCATGAGCAGTTCTTC.